Shown below are 24 T cell receptor beta chains from a single sample sequenced in a study of T cell repertoires in cytomegalovirus infection. TCRdb used MiXCR to reprocess the reads, holding one entry per CDR3 protein. The data contain 250,000 or so distinct CDR3 sequences, 9.1% of them singletons. The sample taken for sequencing was PBMCs. The receptors here all came from a human donor in good health (CMV status not recorded). Some clones in this sample may be carry-over from other donors' samples.

This clonotype has just a few counts. The chain has TRBV2 and TRBJ2-5; 15 bases are shared with TRBD2. V lost 10 bases, J lost 4 bases, and 4 bases stayed unmatched. Germline-derived CDR1 and CDR2 are SNHLY and FYNNEI. This CDR3 region has 14 residues. The CDR3 DNA is TGTGCCAATTCGGGACTAGCGGGGGGAGAGACCCAGTACTTC. Protein: CANSGLAGGETQYF.

This clonotype appeared many times. The rearrangement uses TRBV7-2 and TRBJ1-1; D gene ambiguous. The CDR3 loop spans 17 amino acids. Per germline, CDR1 SGHTA and CDR2 FQGNSA. V was shortened by 1 base and J by 4 bases, with 19 bases between the two germline ends. The CDR3, as DNA: TGTGCCAGCAGCTTAGAAAGTGTATCGGACGCGGGCACTGAAGCTTTCTTT. Amino acids: CASSLESVSDAGTEAFF.

This clonotype occurred a few times. This chain connects TRBV6-6 to TRBJ2-6; D may be TRBD1 (6 bases). This CDR3 comprises 14 residues. Germline assignment: CDR1 MNHNY and CDR2 SVGAGI (reference sequence). V lost 8 bases and J 2 bases, leaving 10 bases between the germline ends. The CDR3 region has the DNA TGTGCCAGCCTAGGGGGTGCTGGGGCCAACGTCCTGACTTTC. Encoded protein: CASLGGAGANVLTF.

In regard to this clonotype: Its ends do not fully match the called genes, so a read error is possible. J is TRBJ2-7 and V is TRBV20-1; D is unresolved. CDR3 length: 14 amino acids. Germline V gene sequence: CDR1 DFQATT, CDR2 SNEGSKA (reference sequence). The CDR3 protein is CSASPAVPPYGQYF. CDR3 nucleotide sequence: TGCAGTGCCAGTCCGGCGGTACCTCCCTACGGGCAGTACTTC.

This clonotype was seen at least ten times. The chain employs TRBV3-1 and TRBJ2-3, with 11 nucleotides matching TRBD2. The CDR3 spans 17 residues. Germline V gives CDR1 LGHDT, CDR2 YNNKEL (reference sequence). J gave up 9 bases and V 0 bases, and 11 bases lay outside the gene matches. CDR3 nucleotide sequence: TGTGCCAGCAGCCAAGATCTTAGCGGGGGGGCGCGAGACACGCAGTATTTT. Protein: CASSQDLSGGARDTQYF.

This clonotype was counted many times. The chain joins TRBV12-3 or TRBV12-4 to TRBJ1-2; D possibly corresponds to TRBD1 (5 bases). This CDR3 contains 14 residues. Deletions cut 7 bases from V and 3 bases from J, with 15 bases between. The CDR3 DNA reads TGTGCCAGCAAAAGAGGGACGGTGGACTATGGCTACACCTTC. Translation: CASKRGTVDYGYTF.

This chain links TRBV6-6 with TRBJ2-2, with unresolved D. Trimming took 2 bases from V and 6 from J, leaving 7 bases between them. Per the germline V gene, CDR1 is MNHNY and CDR2 is SVGAGI (reference sequence). This CDR3 region has 13 residues. CDR3 protein: CASSYIEAGELFF. In DNA form, the CDR3 reads TGTGCCAGCAGTTACATAGAAGCCGGGGAGCTGTTTTTT.

This clonotype showed up many times. J is TRBJ2-7 and V is TRBV7-3; D uncertain. V lost 0 bases and J lost 0, with 6 bases in between. Germline V lookup: CDR1 SGHTA, CDR2 FQGTGA. The CDR3 spans 14 residues. The DNA for the CDR3 is TGTGCCAGCAGCTTAACGCGTAGCTCCTACGAGCAGTACTTC. Translated: CASSLTRSSYEQYF. The variable domain in full, completed from reference TRBV7-3 and TRBJ2-7, reads GAGVSQTPSNKVTEKGKYVELRCDPISGHTALYWYRQSLGQGPEFLIYFQGTGAADDSGLPNDRFFAVRPEGSVSTLKIQRTERGDSAVYLCASSLTRSSYEQYFGPGTRLTVT.

Ten or more counts support this clonotype. The genes are TRBV7-6 and TRBJ2-7, with D maybe TRBD1 (6 bases). Trimming removed 5 bases from V and 3 bases from J, with 14 bases in between. Germline V CDR1 and CDR2: SGHVS, FNYEAQ. The CDR3 has 14 amino acids. CDR3 DNA sequence: TGTGCCAGCAGCCCCCAACAGGGAAACTACGAGCAGTACTTC. Encoded protein: CASSPQQGNYEQYF.

The genes are TRBV12-3 or TRBV12-4 and TRBJ1-5; D may be TRBD1 (6 bases). This CDR3 has 14 amino acids. V shed 3 bases and J shed 3 bases, with 9 bases lying between them. In DNA, the CDR3 is TGTGCCAGCAGTTTCGGACAGCCCAATCAGCCCCAGCATTTT. This codes for CASSFGQPNQPQHF.

This clonotype was picked up a small number of times. This chain uses TRBV6-5 with TRBJ1-5; tentatively, D is TRBD1 (5 bases). Trimming took 10 bases from V and 5 from J, leaving 15 bases between them. The CDR3 runs to 13 residues. Germline V gene data show CDR1 as MNHEY and CDR2 as SVGAGI. CDR3 loop: CATGRQIDQPQHF. The CDR3 coding sequence is TGTGCCACCGGGCGACAGATAGATCAGCCCCAGCATTTT.

In its sample, this clonotype was seen a few times. CDR3 nucleotide sequence: TGCAGTGCCCCGACAGGGGGCGATTTCCAAGAGACCCAGTACTTC. As protein: CSAPTGGDFQETQYF. The chain uses TRBV20-1 and TRBJ2-5; 10 nucleotides agree with TRBD1. After removal of 6 bases from V and 1 base from J, the junction contained 8 bases not matched to a gene. CDR1 is DFQATT and CDR2 is SNEGSKA in the germline V gene (reference sequence). The CDR3 runs to 15 residues.

The sample holds many counts of this clonotype. The V gene is TRBV11-2, the J gene TRBJ1-1; D is uncertain. Germline V gives CDR1 SGHAT, CDR2 FQNNGV. V gave up 0 bases and J gave up 5 bases, with 10 bases separating them. The CDR3 consists of 14 residues. For the CDR3, the DNA is TGTGCCAGCAGCTTAGATCGTTTAGGGACTGAAGCTTTCTTT. It specifies CASSLDRLGTEAFF. The full variable domain, completed using reference TRBV11-2 and TRBJ1-1, is EAGVAQSPRYKIIEKRQSVAFWCNPISGHATLYWYQQILGQGPKLLIQFQNNGVVDDSQLPKDRFSAERLKGVDSTLKIQPAKLEDSAVYLCASSLDRLGTEAFFGQGTRLTVV.

This clonotype came up many times. The V and J genes are TRBV19 and TRBJ2-1; 8 bases match TRBD2. The CDR3 has 14 amino acids. The germline V gene encodes CDR1 LNHDA and CDR2 SQIVND (reference sequence). The junction had 5 bases not matched to a gene; V was cut back by 7 bases and J by 3 bases. The CDR3 sequence is CASNPGGGYNEQFF. The CDR3 DNA is TGTGCCAGTAACCCGGGAGGGGGCTACAATGAGCAGTTCTTC.

This clonotype occurred a few times. The CDR3 loop reads CASSFGQGGAGYTF. DNA for the CDR3: TGTGCCAGCAGCTTCGGACAGGGGGGAGCTGGCTACACCTTC. The chain joins TRBV5-6 to TRBJ1-2; the match to TRBD1 covers 10 bases. Germline values: CDR1 SGHDT, CDR2 YYEEEE. The CDR3 totals 14 residues. Trimming removed 2 bases from V and 7 bases from J; junction bases left unmatched: 5.

In this sample, this clonotype turned up many times. The chain links TRBV14 to TRBJ2-7; a possible D gene is TRBD2 (5 bases). This CDR3 has 13 amino acids. Germline lookup yields CDR1 SGHDN and CDR2 FVKESK. Trimming took 1 base from V and 5 from J, leaving 9 bases between them. The CDR3 here is CASSQGRQNEQYF. The CDR3 nucleotides read TGTGCCAGCAGCCAAGGGAGGCAAAACGAGCAGTACTTC. The whole variable domain, filled in from reference TRBV14 and TRBJ2-7, reads EAGVTQFPSHSVIEKGQTVTLRCDPISGHDNLYWYRRVMGKEIKFLLHFVKESKQDESGMPNNRFLAERTGGTYSTLKVQPAELEDSGVYFCASSQGRQNEQYFGPGTRLTVT.

At least ten counts were recorded for this clonotype. The CDR3 loop reads CSARSPGGASYEQYF. The CDR3 nucleotides read TGCAGTGCTAGGAGCCCCGGCGGGGCCTCCTACGAGCAGTACTTC. The chain joins TRBV20-1 to TRBJ2-7; D may be TRBD2 (6 bases). With 3 bases removed from V and 0 bases from J, the gap between germline ends came to 15 bases. The CDR3 totals 15 residues. Germline V lookup: CDR1 DFQATT, CDR2 SNEGSKA (reference sequence).

This clonotype is judged medium-sized. V usage is TRBV7-2 and J usage is TRBJ1-1; a weak D match, TRBD1 (5 bases). This CDR3 region has 12 residues. Germline CDR1 is SGHTA and CDR2 is FQGNSA. Trimming left V 4 bases short and J 11 bases short, with 14 bases between. The CDR3, as DNA: TGTGCCAGCAGCTCCCGGGACGTGTCCGCTTTCTTT. Amino acid sequence: CASSSRDVSAFF.

J is TRBJ2-5 and V is TRBV12-3 or TRBV12-4, with D possibly being TRBD1 (6 bases). CDR3 length equals 15 residues. V lost 5 bases and J lost 5, with 18 bases in between. The CDR3 spells CASSTQGRVEETQYF. The CDR3 region has the DNA TGTGCCAGCAGTACTCAGGGGCGAGTTGAGGAGACCCAGTACTTC.

This clonotype appeared many times. This chain joins TRBV9 and TRBJ1-6; the match to TRBD1 covers 7 bases. The V gene's germline CDR1 is SGDLS and CDR2 YYNGEE. The J segment lost 8 bases and the V segment lost 4 bases, leaving 6 bases of the junction unmatched. The CDR3 is 14 residues long. CDR3 residues: CASSIRDSDSPLHF. CDR3 sequence (DNA): TGTGCCAGCAGCATCCGGGACAGCGATTCACCCCTCCACTTT.

The genes are TRBV19 and TRBJ1-1; D gene uncertain. The CDR3 covers 13 residues. The germline CDR1 and CDR2 sequences are LNHDA and SQIVND (reference sequence). The germline V and J ends were trimmed by 7 bases and 0 bases, with 9 bases remaining between them. The CDR3 loop reads CASKGRMNTEAFF. The CDR3 nucleotides read TGTGCCAGTAAAGGCCGAATGAACACTGAAGCTTTCTTT.

This clonotype was picked up many times. It is unclear where the CDR3 begins or ends on the DNA, so no DNA is shown, and the CDR3 is as TCRdb lists it. This chain uses TRBV7-2 with TRBJ2-2. The CDR3 is 14 residues long, ends included. In germline, CDR1 is SGHTA, CDR2 FQGNSA. CDR3 in amino acids: CASSSSILTGELFF.

This clonotype was found a few times. The chain recombines TRBV2 with TRBJ2-2, with D perhaps TRBD2 (6 bases). Germline assignment: CDR1 SNHLY and CDR2 FYNNEI. V dropped 7 bases and J dropped 2 bases, with 11 bases sitting between them. The CDR3 covers 14 residues. The CDR3 DNA follows: TGTGCCAGCATGGCGGGGACCAACACCGGGGAGCTGTTTTTT. Amino acids: CASMAGTNTGELFF.

This clonotype has ten or more counts. The rearrangement joins TRBV7-9 to TRBJ2-1; TRBD1 is a possible D gene (5 bases). The V and J ends lost 5 bases and 4 bases respectively, with 15 bases between them. The CDR3 covers 15 residues. The germline gives CDR1 SEHNR, CDR2 FQNEAQ (reference sequence). The CDR3 coding sequence is TGTGCCAGCAGCCCCATGTTGACAGAATACAATGAGCAGTTCTTC. Residues: CASSPMLTEYNEQFF.